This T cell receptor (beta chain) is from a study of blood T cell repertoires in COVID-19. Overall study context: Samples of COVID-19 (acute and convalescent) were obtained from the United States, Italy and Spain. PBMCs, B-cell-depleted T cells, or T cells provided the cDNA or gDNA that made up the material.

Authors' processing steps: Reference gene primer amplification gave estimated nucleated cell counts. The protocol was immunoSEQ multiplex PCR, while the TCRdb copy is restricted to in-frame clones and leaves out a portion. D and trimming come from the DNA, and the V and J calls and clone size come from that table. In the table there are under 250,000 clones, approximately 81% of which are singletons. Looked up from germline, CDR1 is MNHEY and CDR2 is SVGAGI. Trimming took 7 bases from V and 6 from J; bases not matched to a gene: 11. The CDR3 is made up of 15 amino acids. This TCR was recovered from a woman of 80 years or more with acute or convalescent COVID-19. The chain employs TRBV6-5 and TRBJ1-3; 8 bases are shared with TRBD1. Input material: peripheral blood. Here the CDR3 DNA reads TGTGCCAGCAACTCCGGACAGGGTGGGGTAAACACCATATATTTT. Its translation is CASNSGQGGVNTIYF.